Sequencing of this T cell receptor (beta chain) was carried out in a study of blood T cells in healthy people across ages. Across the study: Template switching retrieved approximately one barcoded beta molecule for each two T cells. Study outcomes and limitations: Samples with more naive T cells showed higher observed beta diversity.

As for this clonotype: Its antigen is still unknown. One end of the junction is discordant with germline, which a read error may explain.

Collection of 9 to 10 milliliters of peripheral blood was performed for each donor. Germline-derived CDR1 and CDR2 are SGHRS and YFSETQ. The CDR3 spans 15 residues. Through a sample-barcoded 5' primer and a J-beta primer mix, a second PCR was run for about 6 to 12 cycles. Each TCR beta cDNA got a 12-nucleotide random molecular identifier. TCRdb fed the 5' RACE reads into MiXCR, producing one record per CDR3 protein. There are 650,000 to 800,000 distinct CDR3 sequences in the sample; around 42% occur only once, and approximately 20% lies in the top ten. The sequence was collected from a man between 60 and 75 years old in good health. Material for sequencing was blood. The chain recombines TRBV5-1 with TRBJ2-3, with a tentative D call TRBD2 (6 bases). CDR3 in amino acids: CASSTRGFSTETQYF. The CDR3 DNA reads TGCGCCAGCAGCACCCGGGGGTTCTCCACAGAGACGCAGTATTTT.